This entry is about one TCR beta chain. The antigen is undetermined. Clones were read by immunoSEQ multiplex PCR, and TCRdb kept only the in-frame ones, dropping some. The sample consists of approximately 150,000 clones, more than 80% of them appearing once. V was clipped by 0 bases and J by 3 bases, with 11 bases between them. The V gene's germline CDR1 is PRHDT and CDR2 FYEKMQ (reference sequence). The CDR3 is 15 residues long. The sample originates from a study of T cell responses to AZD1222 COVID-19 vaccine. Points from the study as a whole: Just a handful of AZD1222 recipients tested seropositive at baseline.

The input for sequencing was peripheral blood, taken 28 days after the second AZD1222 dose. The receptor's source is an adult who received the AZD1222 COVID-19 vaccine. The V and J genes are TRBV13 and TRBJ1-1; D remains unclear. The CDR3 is CASSLGPGRHTEAFF. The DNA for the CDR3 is TGTGCCAGCAGCTTAGGCCCGGGTAGACACACTGAAGCTTTCTTT. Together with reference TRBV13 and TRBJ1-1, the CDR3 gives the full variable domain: AAGVIQSPRHLIKEKRETATLKCYPIPRHDTVYWYQQGPGQDPQFLISFYEKMQSDKGSIPDRFSAQQFSDYHSELNMSSLELGDSALYFCASSLGPGRHTEAFFGQGTRLTVV.